This TCR beta chain was captured by sequencing in a study of cytomegalovirus exposure and HLA in healthy donors. A remark on this clone: Its specificity is not known.

The CDR3 is 16 residues long. V was trimmed by 5 bases and J by 9 bases, leaving 23 bases between them. The germline V gene encodes CDR1 MNHEY and CDR2 SMNVEV (reference sequence). Study-wide points: The classifier reportedly diagnosed cytomegalovirus status with high sensitivity and specificity.

Use of 60 Vbeta and 13 Jbeta primers characterized the PCR. Clones were read by immunoSEQ multiplex PCR, and TCRdb kept only the in-frame ones, dropping some. Seen here are 90,000 to 130,000 clones, about four fifths observed once, and the top ten hold 4.8%. It was healthy bone marrow donors who served as donors. The donors, nominally healthy at sampling, likely had unrecorded immune exposures. The TCR originated in a man aged 30-40 years in good health and CMV-seropositive. This chain joins TRBV27 and TRBJ1-5; D may be TRBD1 (5 bases). Sequencing was carried out using PBMCs. CDR3 DNA sequence: TGTGCCAGCAGTCCGATCATGGGACTACGTTTCCTGCCCCAGCATTTT. Its translation is CASSPIMGLRFLPQHF.